The following is a TCR beta chain sequence with its context. The antigen remains undetermined. These data come from a study of identical twins. Study-wide results and caveats: These conclusions were based on statistical analysis (cross-sectional, not following the same donors).

The CDR3 runs to 12 residues. V shed 0 bases and J shed 7 bases, with 3 bases lying between them. The germline V gene encodes CDR1 LGHNA and CDR2 YNFKEQ. A universal primer binding site was introduced by template switching. The final cDNA contained unique molecular identifiers. Each CDR3 protein gets one entry after TCRdb re-called the 5' RACE reads with MiXCR. The sample gives about 530,000 distinct CDR3 sequences, about 15% of which show up once; roughly 0.44% is in the top ten. This sample was shared with a second study, whose subject was yellow fever vaccine responses in identical twins.

The sequenced material came from CD4+ T cells sorted from blood. This TCR came from a woman aged 18-35 years in good health. V gene TRBV4-2 combines with J gene TRBJ1-4; no clear D gene. CDR3 nucleotide sequence: TGTGCCAGCAGCCAAGAGGCTGAAAAACTGTTTTTT. This translates into CASSQEAEKLFF.